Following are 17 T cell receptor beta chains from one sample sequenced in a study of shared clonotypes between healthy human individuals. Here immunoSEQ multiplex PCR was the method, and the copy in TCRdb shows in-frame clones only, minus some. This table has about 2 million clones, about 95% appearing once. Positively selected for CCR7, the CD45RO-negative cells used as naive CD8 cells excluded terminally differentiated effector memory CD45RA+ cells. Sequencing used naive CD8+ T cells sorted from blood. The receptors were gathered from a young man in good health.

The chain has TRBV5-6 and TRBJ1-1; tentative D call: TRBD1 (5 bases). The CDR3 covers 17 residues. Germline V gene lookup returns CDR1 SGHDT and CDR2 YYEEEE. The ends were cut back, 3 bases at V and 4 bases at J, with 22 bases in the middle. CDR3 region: CASSYEGPITSITEAFF. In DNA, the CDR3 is TGTGCCAGCAGCTATGAGGGGCCTATAACTTCGATCACTGAAGCTTTCTTT.

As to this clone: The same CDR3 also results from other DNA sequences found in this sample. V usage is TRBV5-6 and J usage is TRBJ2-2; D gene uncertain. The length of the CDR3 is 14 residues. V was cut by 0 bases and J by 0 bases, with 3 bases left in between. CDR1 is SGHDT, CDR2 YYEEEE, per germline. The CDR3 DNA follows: TGTGCCAGCAGCTTGGCGCCGAACACCGGGGAGCTGTTTTTT. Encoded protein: CASSLAPNTGELFF.

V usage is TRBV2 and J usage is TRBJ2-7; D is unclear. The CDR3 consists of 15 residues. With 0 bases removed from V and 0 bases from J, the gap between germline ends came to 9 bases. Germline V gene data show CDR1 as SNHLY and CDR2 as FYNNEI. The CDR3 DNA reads TGTGCCAGCAGTGAAGCGTCTTACTCCTCCTACGAGCAGTACTTC. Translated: CASSEASYSSYEQYF.

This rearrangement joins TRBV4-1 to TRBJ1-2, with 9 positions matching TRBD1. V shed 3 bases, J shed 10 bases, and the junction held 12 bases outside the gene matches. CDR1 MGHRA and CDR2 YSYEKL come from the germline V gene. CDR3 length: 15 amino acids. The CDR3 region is CASSQLSPGQGNYTF. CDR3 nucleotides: TGCGCCAGCAGCCAGTTGAGTCCGGGACAGGGAAACTACACCTTC.

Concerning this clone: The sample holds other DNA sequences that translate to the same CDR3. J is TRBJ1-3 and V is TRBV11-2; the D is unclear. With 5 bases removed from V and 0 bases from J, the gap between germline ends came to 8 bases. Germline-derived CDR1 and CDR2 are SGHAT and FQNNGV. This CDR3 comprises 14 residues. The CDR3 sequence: CASSPTGSGNTIYF. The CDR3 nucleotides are TGTGCCAGCAGCCCAACGGGCTCTGGAAACACCATATATTTT. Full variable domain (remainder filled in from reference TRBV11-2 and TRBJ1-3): EAGVAQSPRYKIIEKRQSVAFWCNPISGHATLYWYQQILGQGPKLLIQFQNNGVVDDSQLPKDRFSAERLKGVDSTLKIQPAKLEDSAVYLCASSPTGSGNTIYFGEGSWLTVV.

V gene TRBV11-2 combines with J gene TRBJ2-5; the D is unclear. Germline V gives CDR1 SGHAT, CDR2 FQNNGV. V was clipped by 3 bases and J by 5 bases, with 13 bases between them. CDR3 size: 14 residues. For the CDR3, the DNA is TGTGCCAGCAGCTTGGTGCCGGAGATGGAGACCCAGTACTTC. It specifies CASSLVPEMETQYF.

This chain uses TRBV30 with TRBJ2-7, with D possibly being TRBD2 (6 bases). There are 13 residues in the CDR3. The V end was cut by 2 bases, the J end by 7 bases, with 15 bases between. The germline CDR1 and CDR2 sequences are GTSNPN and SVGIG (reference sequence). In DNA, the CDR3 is TGTGCCTGGAGTTTGGGGGAGGCCGGGGAGCAGTACTTC. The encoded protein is CAWSLGEAGEQYF.

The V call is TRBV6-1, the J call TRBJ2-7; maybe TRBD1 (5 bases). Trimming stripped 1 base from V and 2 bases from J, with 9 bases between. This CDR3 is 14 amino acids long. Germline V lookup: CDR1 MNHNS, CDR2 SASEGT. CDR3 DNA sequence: TGTGCCAGCAGTGAAGGGACACGGGCCTACGAGCAGTACTTC. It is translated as CASSEGTRAYEQYF.

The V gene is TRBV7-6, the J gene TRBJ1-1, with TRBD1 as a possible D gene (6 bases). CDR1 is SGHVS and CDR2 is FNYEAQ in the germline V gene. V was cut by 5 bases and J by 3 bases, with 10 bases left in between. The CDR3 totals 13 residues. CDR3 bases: TGTGCCAGCAGCCCATACAGGGACACTGAAGCTTTCTTT. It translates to CASSPYRDTEAFF. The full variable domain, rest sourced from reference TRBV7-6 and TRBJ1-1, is GAGVSQSPRYKVTKRGQDVALRCDPISGHVSLYWYRQALGQGPEFLTYFNYEAQQDKSGLPNDRFSAERPEGSISTLTIQRTEQRDSAMYRCASSPYRDTEAFFGQGTRLTVV.

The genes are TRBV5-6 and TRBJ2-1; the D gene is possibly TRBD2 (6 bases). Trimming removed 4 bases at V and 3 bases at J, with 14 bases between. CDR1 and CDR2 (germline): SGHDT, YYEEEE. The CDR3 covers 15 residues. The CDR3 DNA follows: TGTGCCAGCAGCGGCAGCGGGCCTAGCTACAATGAGCAGTTCTTC. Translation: CASSGSGPSYNEQFF.

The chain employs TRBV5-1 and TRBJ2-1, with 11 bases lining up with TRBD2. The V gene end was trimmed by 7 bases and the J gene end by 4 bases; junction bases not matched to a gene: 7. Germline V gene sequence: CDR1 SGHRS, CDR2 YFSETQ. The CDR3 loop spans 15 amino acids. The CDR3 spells CASGAGTSGYNEQFF. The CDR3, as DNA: TGCGCCAGCGGCGCCGGGACTAGCGGTTACAATGAGCAGTTCTTC.

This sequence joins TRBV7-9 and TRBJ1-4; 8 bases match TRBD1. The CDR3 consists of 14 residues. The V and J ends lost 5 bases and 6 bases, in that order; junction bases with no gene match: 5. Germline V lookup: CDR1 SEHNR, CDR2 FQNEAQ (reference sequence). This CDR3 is CASSATGDYEKLFF. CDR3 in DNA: TGTGCCAGCAGCGCGACAGGGGATTATGAAAAACTGTTTTTT.

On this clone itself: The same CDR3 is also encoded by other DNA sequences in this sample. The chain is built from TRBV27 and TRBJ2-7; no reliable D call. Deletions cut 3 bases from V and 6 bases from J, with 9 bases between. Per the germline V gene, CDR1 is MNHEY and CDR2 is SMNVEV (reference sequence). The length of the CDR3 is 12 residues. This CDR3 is CASSFPGAEQYF. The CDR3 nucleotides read TGTGCCAGCAGTTTCCCGGGCGCCGAGCAGTACTTC.

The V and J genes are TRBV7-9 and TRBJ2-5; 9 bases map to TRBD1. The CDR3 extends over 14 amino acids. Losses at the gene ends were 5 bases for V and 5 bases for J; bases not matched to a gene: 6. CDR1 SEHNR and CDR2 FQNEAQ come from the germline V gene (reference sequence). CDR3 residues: CASSMPGTGETQYF. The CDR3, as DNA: TGTGCCAGCAGCATGCCCGGGACAGGGGAGACCCAGTACTTC.

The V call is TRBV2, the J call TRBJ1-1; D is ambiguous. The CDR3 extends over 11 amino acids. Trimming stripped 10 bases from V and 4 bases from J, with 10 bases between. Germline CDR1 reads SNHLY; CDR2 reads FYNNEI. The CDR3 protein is CANGPSTEAFF. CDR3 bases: TGTGCCAACGGACCGAGCACTGAAGCTTTCTTT.

The CDR3 nucleotides read TGTGCCAGCGCCGGGGAGGGAGTACACCCATTGGGGTGGGAGACCCAGTACTTC. Protein: CASAGEGVHPLGWETQYF. This chain connects TRBV7-9 to TRBJ2-5, with TRBD2 matching 7 bases. The V and J ends lost 8 bases and 5 bases, in that order; junction bases with no gene match: 23. The germline gives CDR1 SEHNR, CDR2 FQNEAQ (reference sequence). The CDR3 extends over 18 amino acids.

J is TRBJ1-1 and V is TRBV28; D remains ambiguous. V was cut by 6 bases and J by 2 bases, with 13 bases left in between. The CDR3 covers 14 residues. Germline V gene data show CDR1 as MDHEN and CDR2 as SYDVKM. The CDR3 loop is CASRVLGINTEAFF. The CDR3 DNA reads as TGTGCCAGCAGGGTTCTAGGCATTAACACTGAAGCTTTCTTT.